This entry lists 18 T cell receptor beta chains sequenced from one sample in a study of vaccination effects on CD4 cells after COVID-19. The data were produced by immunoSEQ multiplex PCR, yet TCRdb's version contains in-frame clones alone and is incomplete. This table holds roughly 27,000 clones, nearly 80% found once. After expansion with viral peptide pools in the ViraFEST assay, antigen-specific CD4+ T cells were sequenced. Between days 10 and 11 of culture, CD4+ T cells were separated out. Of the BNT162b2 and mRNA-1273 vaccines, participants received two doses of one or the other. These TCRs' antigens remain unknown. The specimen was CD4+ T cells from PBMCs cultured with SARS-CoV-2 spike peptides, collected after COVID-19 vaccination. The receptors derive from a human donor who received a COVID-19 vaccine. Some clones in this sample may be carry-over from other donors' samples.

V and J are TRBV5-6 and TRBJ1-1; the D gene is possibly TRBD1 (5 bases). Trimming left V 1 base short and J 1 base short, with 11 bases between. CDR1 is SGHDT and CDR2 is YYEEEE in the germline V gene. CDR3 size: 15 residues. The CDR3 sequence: CASSLYGAGNTEAFF. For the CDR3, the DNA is TGTGCCAGCAGCTTGTATGGGGCTGGGAACACTGAAGCTTTCTTT.

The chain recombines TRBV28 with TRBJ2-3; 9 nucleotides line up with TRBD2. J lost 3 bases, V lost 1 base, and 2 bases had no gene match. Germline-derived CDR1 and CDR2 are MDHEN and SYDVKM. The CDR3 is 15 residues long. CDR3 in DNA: TGTGCCAGCAGTTTATCGCGGGGGGGAACAGATACGCAGTATTTT. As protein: CASSLSRGGTDTQYF.

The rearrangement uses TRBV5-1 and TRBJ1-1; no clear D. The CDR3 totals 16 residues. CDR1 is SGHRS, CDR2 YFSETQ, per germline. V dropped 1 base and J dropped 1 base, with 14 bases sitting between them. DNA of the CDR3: TGCGCCAGCAGCTTGAGCCGGGAGTCGGCGAACACTGAAGCTTTCTTT. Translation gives CASSLSRESANTEAFF. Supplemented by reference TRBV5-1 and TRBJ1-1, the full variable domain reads KAGVTQTPRYLIKTRGQQVTLSCSPISGHRSVSWYQQTPGQGLQFLFEYFSETQRNKGNFPGRFSGRQFSNSRSEMNVSTLELGDSALYLCASSLSRESANTEAFFGQGTRLTVV.

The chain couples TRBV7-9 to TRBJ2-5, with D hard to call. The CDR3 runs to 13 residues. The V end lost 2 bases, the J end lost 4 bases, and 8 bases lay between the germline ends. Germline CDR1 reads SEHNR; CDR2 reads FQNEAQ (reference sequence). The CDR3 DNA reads TGTGCCAGCAGCTTACTCCTGGGAGAGACCCAGTACTTC. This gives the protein CASSLLLGETQYF.

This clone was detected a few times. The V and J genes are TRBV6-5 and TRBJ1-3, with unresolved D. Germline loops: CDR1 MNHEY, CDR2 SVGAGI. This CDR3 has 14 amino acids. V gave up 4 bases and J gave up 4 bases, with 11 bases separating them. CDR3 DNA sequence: TGTGCCAGCAGTTCTTTTAGAACAGGAAACACCATATATTTT. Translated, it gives CASSSFRTGNTIYF.

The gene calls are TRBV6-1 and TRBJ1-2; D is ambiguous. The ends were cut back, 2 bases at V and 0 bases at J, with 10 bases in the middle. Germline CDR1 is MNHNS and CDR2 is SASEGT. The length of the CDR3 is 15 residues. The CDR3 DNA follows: TGTGCCAGCAGTGAACGGGTCAGAGCTAACTATGGCTACACCTTC. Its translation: CASSERVRANYGYTF.

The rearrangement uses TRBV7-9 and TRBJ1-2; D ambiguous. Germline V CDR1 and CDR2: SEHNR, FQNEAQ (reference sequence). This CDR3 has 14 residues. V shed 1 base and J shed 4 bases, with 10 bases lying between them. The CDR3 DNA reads TGTGCCAGCAGCTTAGGGGCAGCCATCTATGGCTACACCTTC. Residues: CASSLGAAIYGYTF.

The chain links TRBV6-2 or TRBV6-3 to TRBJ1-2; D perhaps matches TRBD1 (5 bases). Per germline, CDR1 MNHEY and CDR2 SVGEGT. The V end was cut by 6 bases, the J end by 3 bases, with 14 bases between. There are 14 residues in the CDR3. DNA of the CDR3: TGTGCCAGCAGCCAAGCCGGGACGTACTATGGCTACACCTTC. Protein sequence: CASSQAGTYYGYTF.

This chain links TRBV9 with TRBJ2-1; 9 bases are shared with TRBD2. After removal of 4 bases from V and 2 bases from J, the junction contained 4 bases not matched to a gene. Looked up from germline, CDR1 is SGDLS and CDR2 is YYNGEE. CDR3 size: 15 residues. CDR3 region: CASSLAGSTYNEQFF. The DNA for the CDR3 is TGTGCCAGCAGCCTAGCGGGGTCGACCTACAATGAGCAGTTCTTC.

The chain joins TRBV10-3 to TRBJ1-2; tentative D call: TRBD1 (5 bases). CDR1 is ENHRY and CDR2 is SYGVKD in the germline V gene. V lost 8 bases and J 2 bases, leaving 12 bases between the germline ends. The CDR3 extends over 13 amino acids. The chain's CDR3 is CAIGTTGNYGYTF. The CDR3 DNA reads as TGTGCCATCGGGACGACGGGGAACTATGGCTACACCTTC.

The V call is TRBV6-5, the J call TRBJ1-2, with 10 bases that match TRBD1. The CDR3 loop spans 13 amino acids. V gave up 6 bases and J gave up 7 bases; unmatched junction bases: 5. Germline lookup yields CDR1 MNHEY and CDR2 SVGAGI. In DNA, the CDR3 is TGTGCCAGCAGGCCGGGACAGGGGTTTGGCTACACCTTC. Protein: CASRPGQGFGYTF.

The CDR3 reads CASRSTLMAGNTIYF. CDR3 nucleotides: TGTGCCAGCAGATCGACATTAATGGCTGGAAACACCATATATTTT. The chain uses TRBV6-5 and TRBJ1-3; no reliable D call. This CDR3 is 15 amino acids long. Trimming took 6 bases from V and 2 from J, leaving 14 bases between them. Germline V gene lookup returns CDR1 MNHEY and CDR2 SVGAGI.

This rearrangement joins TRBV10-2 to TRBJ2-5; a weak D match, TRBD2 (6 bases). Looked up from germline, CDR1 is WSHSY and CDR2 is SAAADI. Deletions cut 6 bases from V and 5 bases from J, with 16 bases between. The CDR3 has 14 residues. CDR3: CASRADKEGETQYF. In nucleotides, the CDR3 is TGCGCCAGCAGGGCAGACAAGGAGGGTGAGACCCAGTACTTC.

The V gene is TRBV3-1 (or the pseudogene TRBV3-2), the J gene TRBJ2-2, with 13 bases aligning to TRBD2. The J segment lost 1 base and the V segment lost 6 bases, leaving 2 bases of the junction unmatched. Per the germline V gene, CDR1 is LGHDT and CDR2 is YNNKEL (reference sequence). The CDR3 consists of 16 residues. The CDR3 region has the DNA TGTGCCAGCAGGGGACTAGCGGGACAGAACACCGGGGAGCTGTTTTTT. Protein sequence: CASRGLAGQNTGELFF.

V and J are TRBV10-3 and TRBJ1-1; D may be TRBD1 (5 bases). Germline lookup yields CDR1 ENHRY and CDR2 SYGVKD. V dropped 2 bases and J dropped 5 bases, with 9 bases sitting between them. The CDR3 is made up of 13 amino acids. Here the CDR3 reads CAISEGKGTEAFF. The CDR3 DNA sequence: TGTGCCATCAGTGAGGGGAAGGGGACTGAAGCTTTCTTT.

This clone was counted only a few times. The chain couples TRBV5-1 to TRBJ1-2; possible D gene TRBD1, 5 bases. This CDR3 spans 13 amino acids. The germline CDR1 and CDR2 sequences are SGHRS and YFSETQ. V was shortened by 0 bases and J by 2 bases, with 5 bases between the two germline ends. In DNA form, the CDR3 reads TGCGCCAGCAGCTTGGGGACAAACTATGGCTACACCTTC. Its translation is CASSLGTNYGYTF. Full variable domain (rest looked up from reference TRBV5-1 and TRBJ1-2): KAGVTQTPRYLIKTRGQQVTLSCSPISGHRSVSWYQQTPGQGLQFLFEYFSETQRNKGNFPGRFSGRQFSNSRSEMNVSTLELGDSALYLCASSLGTNYGYTFGSGTRLTVV.

CDR3 region: CASSVGAGIFAGNTIYF. The CDR3 DNA reads as TGTGCCAGCAGCGTAGGGGCAGGGATCTTCGCGGGAAACACCATATATTTT. V is TRBV9 and J is TRBJ1-3; weak D call: TRBD1 (5 bases). The CDR3 length is 17 residues. V lost 0 bases to trimming and J lost 4 bases, with 17 bases between them. Germline assignment: CDR1 SGDLS and CDR2 YYNGEE.

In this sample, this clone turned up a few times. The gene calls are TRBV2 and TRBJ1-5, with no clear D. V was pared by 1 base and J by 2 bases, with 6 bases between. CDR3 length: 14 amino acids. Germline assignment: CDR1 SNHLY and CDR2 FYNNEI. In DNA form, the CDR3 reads TGTGCCAGCAGTGAAGACCGTCGCAATCAGCCCCAGCATTTT. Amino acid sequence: CASSEDRRNQPQHF.